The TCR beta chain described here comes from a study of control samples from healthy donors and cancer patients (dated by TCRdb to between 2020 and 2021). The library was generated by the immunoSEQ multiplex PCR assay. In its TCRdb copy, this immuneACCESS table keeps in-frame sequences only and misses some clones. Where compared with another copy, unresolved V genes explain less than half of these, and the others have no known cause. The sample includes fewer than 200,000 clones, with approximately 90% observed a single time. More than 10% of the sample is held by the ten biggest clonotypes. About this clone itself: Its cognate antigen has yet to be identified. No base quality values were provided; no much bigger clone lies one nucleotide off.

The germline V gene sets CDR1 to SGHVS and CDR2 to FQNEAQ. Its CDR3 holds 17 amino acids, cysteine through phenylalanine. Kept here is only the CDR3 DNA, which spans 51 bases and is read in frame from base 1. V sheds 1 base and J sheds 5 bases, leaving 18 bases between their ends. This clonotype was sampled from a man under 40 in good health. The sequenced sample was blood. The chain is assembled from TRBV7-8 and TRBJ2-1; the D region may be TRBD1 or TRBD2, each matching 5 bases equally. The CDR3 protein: CASSLGQTRDGNNEQFF. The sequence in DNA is TGTGCCAGCAGCTTAGGGCAGACCCGGGACGGTAACAATGAGCAGTTCTTC. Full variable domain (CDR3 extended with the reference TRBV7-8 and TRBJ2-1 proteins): GAGVSQSPRYKVAKRGQDVALRCDPISGHVSLFWYQQALGQGPEFLTYFQNEAQLDKSGLPSDRFFAERPEGSVSTLKIQRTQQEDSAVYLCASSLGQTRDGNNEQFFGPGTRLTVL.